The text below deals with one T cell receptor beta chain. Its antigen is not identified. The sample is drawn from a study of T cells after yellow fever vaccination. Whole-study findings and limits: Weaker, the secondary response peaked sooner, at day 5 versus 15. Post-booster repertoires again held most primary-vaccination clones (roughly 95% CD4, just under 90% CD8). Any FACS-sorted repertoire could hold abundant clonotypes that contaminate it from the bulk population.

Generation of TCR cDNA used 5'RACE template switching (which added a universal primer site and UMIs). TCRdb passed the 5' RACE reads through MiXCR, listing each CDR3 protein once. The sample includes around 320,000 distinct CDR3 sequences, roughly 10% of them seen just once. The clonotype originates from a man between 18 and 35 years old who received the YFV17D yellow fever vaccine. The sequenced sample was CD4+ T cells sorted from PBMCs, obtained 45 days after the yellow fever booster vaccination.

In DNA form, the CDR3 reads TGCGCCAGCAGCCAAGATCAGGGGGACCACCGCAGCTACACCTTC. Residues: CASSQDQGDHRSYTF. The genes are TRBV4-1 and TRBJ1-2; 7 bases align to TRBD1. This CDR3 has 15 residues. The V gene end was trimmed by 0 bases and the J gene end by 9 bases; junction bases not matched to a gene: 10. Germline CDR1 MGHRA, CDR2 YSYEKL.